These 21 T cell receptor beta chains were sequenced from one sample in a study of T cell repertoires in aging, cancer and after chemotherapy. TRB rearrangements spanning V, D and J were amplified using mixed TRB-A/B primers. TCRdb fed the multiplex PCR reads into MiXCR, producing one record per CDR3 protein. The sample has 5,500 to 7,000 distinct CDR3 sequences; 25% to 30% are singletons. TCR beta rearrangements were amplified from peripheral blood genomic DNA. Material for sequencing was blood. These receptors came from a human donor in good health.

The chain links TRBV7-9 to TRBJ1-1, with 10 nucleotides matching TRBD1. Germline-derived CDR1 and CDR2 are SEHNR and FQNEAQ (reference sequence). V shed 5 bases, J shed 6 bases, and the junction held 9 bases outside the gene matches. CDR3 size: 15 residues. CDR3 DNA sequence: TGTGCCAGCAGCCCACGACAGGGGGCGCGGCCTGAAGCTTTCTTT. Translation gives CASSPRQGARPEAFF.

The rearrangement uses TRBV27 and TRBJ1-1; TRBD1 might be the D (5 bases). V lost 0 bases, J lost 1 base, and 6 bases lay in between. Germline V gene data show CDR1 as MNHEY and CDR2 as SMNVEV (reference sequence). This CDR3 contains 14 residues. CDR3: CASSLSTGNTEAFF. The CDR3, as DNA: TGTGCCAGCAGTTTATCAACAGGGAACACTGAAGCTTTCTTT.

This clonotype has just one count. The CDR3 reads CASSNLGPTDTQYF. CDR3 bases: TGTGCCAGCAGCAACCTAGGCCCCACAGATACGCAGTATTTT. The rearrangement links TRBV7-9 to TRBJ2-3; D gene unclear. V gave up 5 bases and J gave up 2 bases, with 11 bases separating them. Germline V CDR1 and CDR2: SEHNR, FQNEAQ (reference sequence). The CDR3 is 14 residues long.

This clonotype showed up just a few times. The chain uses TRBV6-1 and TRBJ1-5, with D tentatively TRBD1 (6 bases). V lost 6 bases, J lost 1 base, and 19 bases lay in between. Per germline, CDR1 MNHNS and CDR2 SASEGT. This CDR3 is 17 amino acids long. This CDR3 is CASRLHAGGGSNQPQHF. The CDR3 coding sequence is TGTGCCAGCAGACTTCACGCGGGGGGCGGGAGCAATCAGCCCCAGCATTTT.

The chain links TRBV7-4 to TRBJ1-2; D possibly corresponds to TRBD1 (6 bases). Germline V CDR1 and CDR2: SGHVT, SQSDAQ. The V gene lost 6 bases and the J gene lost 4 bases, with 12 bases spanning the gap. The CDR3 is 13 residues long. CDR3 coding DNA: TGTGCCAGCAGGTTACAGGGCACCTATGGCTACACCTTC. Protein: CASRLQGTYGYTF.

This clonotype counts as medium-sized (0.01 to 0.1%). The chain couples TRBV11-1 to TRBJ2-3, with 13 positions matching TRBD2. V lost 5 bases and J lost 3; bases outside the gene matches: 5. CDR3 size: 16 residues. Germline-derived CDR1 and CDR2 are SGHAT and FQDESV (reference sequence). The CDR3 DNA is TGTGCCAGCAGCCCTCGGACTAGCGGGAGAACAGATACGCAGTATTTT. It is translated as CASSPRTSGRTDTQYF.

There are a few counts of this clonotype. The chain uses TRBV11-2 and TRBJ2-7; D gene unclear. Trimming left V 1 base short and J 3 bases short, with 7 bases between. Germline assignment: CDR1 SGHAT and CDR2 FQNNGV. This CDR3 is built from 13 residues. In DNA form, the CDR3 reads TGTGCCAGCAGCTTAGGCAACAACTACGAGCAGTACTTC. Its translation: CASSLGNNYEQYF.

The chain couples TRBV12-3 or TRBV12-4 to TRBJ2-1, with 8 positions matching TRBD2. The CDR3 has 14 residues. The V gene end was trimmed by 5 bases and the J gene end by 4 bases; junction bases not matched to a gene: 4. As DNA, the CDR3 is TGTGCCAGCAGTCCGGGGGGGCTTTACAATGAGCAGTTCTTC. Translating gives CASSPGGLYNEQFF.

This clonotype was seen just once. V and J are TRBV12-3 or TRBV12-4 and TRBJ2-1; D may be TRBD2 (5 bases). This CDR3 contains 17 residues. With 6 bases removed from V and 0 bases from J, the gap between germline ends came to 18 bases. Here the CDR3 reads CASRHDSLGSSYNEQFF. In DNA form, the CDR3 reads TGTGCCAGCAGGCACGACTCCCTAGGGAGCTCCTACAATGAGCAGTTCTTC.

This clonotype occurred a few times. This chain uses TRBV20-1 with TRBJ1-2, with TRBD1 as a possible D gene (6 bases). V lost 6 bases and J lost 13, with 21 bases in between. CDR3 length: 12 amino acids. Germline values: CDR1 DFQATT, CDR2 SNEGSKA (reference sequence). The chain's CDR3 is CSADQGTIGSTF. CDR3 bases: TGCAGTGCAGACCAAGGGACAATTGGATCCACCTTC.

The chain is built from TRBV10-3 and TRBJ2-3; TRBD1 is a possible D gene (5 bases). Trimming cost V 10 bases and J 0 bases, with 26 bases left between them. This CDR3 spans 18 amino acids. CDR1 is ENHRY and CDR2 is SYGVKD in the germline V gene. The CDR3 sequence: CASSVTPVVGLSTDTQYF. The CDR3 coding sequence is TGTGCCAGCAGCGTAACCCCTGTTGTGGGGCTGAGCACAGATACGCAGTATTTT.

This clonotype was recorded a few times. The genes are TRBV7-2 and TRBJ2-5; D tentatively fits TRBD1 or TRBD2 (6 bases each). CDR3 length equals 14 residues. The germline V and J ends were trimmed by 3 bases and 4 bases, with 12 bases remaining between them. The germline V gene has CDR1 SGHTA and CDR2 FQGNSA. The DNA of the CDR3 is TGTGCCAGCAGCTTCGGAGGAGGGGGAGAGACCCAGTACTTC. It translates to CASSFGGGGETQYF.

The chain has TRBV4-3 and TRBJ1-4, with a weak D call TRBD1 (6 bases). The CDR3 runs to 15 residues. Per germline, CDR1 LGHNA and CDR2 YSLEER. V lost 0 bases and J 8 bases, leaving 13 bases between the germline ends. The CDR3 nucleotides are TGCGCCAGCAGCCAAGAAGGGGGGCGCGGGGAAAAACTGTTTTTT. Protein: CASSQEGGRGEKLFF.

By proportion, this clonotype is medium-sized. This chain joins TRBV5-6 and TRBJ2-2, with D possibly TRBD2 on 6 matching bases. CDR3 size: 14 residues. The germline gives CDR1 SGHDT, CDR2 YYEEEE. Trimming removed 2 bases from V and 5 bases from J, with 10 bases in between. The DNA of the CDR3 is TGTGCCAGCAGCTTAGCAGGAGGGACCGGGGAGCTGTTTTTT. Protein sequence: CASSLAGGTGELFF.

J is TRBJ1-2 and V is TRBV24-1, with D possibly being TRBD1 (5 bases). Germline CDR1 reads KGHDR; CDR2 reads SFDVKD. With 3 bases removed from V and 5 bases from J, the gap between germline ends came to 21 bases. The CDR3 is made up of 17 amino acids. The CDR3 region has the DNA TGTGCCACCAGTGATCCCCGGGGCCCAGCCGCGGATTATGGCTACACCTTC. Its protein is CATSDPRGPAADYGYTF.

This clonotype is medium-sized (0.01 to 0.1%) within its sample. Here the CDR3 reads CSVVGGAQGYEQYF. The CDR3 nucleotides read TGCAGCGTTGTGGGTGGGGCGCAAGGCTACGAGCAGTACTTC. The J gene is TRBJ2-7, the V gene TRBV29-1; D possibly corresponds to TRBD1 (5 bases). The CDR3 spans 14 residues. Germline V gene sequence: CDR1 SQVTM, CDR2 ANQGSEA. The ends were cut back, 4 bases at V and 3 bases at J, with 16 bases in the middle.

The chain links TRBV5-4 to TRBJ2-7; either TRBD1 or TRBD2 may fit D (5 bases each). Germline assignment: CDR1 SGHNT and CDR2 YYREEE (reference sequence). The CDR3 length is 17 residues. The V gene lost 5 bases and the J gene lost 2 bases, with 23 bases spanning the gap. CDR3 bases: TGTGCCAGCAGTCAAAAGTTCGGGACCGGGACCCCCTACGAGCAGTACTTC. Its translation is CASSQKFGTGTPYEQYF. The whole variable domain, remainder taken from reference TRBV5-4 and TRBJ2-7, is ETGVTQSPTHLIKTRGQQVTLRCSSQSGHNTVSWYQQALGQGPQFIFQYYREEENGRGNFPPRFSGLQFPNYSSELNVNALELDDSALYLCASSQKFGTGTPYEQYFGPGTRLTVT.

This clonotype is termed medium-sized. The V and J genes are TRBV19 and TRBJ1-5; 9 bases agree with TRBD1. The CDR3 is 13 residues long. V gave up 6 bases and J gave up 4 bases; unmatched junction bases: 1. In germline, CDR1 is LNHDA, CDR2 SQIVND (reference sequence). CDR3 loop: CASRTGGNQPQHF. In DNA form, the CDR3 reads TGTGCCAGTAGGACAGGGGGTAATCAGCCCCAGCATTTT. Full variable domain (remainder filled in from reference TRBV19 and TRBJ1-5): DGGITQSPKYLFRKEGQNVTLSCEQNLNHDAMYWYRQDPGQGLRLIYYSQIVNDFQKGDIAEGYSVSREKKESFPLTVTSAQKNPTAFYLCASRTGGNQPQHFGDGTRLSIL.

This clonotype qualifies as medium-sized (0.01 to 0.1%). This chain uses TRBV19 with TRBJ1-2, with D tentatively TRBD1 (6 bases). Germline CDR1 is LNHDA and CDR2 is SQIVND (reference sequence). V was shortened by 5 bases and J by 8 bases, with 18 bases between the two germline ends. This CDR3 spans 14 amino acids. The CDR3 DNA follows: TGTGCCAGTAGTGTGAACAGGGAGCTATGGGGCTACACCTTC. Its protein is CASSVNRELWGYTF.

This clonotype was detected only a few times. The CDR3 here is CATRDSPNTEAFF. CDR3 DNA: TGTGCCACCAGGGACAGCCCGAACACTGAAGCTTTCTTT. The chain employs TRBV15 and TRBJ1-1; D might be TRBD1 (6 bases). In germline, CDR1 is LNHNV, CDR2 YYDKDF (reference sequence). The CDR3 has 13 amino acids. The V and J ends lost 6 bases and 1 base respectively, with 9 bases between them. The complete variable domain, with remaining parts taken from reference TRBV15 and TRBJ1-1, reads DAMVIQNPRYQVTQFGKPVTLSCSQTLNHNVMYWYQQKSSQAPKLLFHYYDKDFNNEADTPDNFQSRRPNTSFCFLDIRSPGLGDTAMYLCATRDSPNTEAFFGQGTRLTVV.

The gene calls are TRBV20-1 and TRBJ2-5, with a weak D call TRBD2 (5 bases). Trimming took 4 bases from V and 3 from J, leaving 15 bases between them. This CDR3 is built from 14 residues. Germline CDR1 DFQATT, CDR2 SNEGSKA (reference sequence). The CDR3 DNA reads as TGCAGTGCTATCCCTGGCGGGTTCGAAGAGACCCAGTACTTC. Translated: CSAIPGGFEETQYF.